This T cell receptor (beta chain) appears in the sequencing data of a study of human T cells and chemical hapten exposure. Stated time point: pre-sensitization, week 0. Treatment given: therapeutic diphenylcyclopropenone sensitization with weekly scalp DPC. The template was total RNA from unfractionated whole blood. Suited to DPC and affected by alopecia, the donors ranged from 18 to 70 years old. Using its own MiXCR run on the RACE reads, TCRdb lists one record per CDR3 protein. The sample holds roughly 34,000 distinct CDR3 sequences, 10% seen once. The CDR3 spans 16 residues. V was clipped by 5 bases and J by 1 base, with 20 bases between them. CDR1 is SQVTM and CDR2 is ANQGSEA in the germline V gene. This clonotype was recorded at least ten times.

The TCR was taken from a man aged 50 to 60 with alopecia areata. Some clones in this sample may be carry-over from other donors' samples. Source: whole blood, taken in connection with sensitization to the hapten diphenylcyclopropenone (DPC). The J gene is TRBJ1-1, the V gene TRBV29-1, with D tentatively TRBD1 (5 bases). DNA for the CDR3: TGCAGCGTTCCCGCAGGGACCTTCATGCAGAACACTGAAGCTTTCTTT. Protein product: CSVPAGTFMQNTEAFF.